Below, 18 T cell receptor beta chains from the same sample are listed, as sequenced in a study of CD8+CD57+ T cells in acquired aplastic anemia (dated by TCRdb to between 2018 and 2020). The sample was run on an Illumina HiSeq 2000. Genomic DNA was used as template for profiling of TCR beta VDJ combinations and CDR3 sequences. TCRdb reprocessed the public reads (quality trimming at Q25 with fastp, clone calling with MiXCR) and kept in-frame beta chains. Duplicate CDR3 protein sequences are folded into a single record with the most common DNA and genes. The sample table lists hundreds of thousands of distinct CDR3 sequences, approximately 33% of them with a count of one. The top ten clones comprise less than 0.85% of the sample. Expansion of CD8+CD57+ cells had been shown by flow cytometry in the patients chosen for sequencing. Sequenced material: sorted CD4+, CD8+, or CD8+CD57+ T cells (not recorded which) from PBMCs. These receptors came from a human donor with aplastic anemia.

This clonotype has a single count. The junction does not match germline at one end; this may be a read error. This chain uses TRBV10-3 with TRBJ2-5; D might be TRBD1 (5 bases). The CDR3 covers 13 residues. From germline, CDR1 is ENHRY and CDR2 SYGVKD. CDR3 protein: CASSPASRGTQYF. The CDR3 coding sequence is TGTGCCAGCAGTCCGGCCAGTAGGGGTACCCAGTACTTC.

The chain combines TRBV29-1 with TRBJ2-3; D is ambiguous. Between the trimmed V and J ends, which lost 4 bases and 2 bases, there was a span of 7 bases. This CDR3 has 12 amino acids. CDR1 SQVTM and CDR2 ANQGSEA come from the germline V gene. Here the CDR3 DNA reads TGCAGCGTTGGGGCCTACACAGATACGCAGTATTTT. This codes for CSVGAYTDTQYF.

This clonotype came up many times. The chain uses TRBV20-1 and TRBJ2-1; D is possibly TRBD1 (6 bases). V was pared by 3 bases and J by 5 bases, with 20 bases between. Germline assignment: CDR1 DFQATT and CDR2 SNEGSKA (reference sequence). CDR3 length equals 16 residues. CDR3 coding DNA: TGCAGTGCTAGCGATCCCGGGACATTGAGTCACAATGAGCAGTTCTTC. It translates to CSASDPGTLSHNEQFF.

This clonotype has a handful of counts. The chain recombines TRBV6-5 with TRBJ1-2; maybe TRBD1 (6 bases). V was shortened by 4 bases and J by 3 bases, with 15 bases between the two germline ends. CDR1 and CDR2 from the germline V gene are MNHEY and SVGAGI. This CDR3 is built from 15 residues. Written as DNA, the CDR3 is TGTGCCAGCAGTTTCACAGGGTTGGCGGACTATGGCTACACCTTC. Amino acid sequence: CASSFTGLADYGYTF.

The table lists this clonotype with many counts. The chain joins TRBV19 to TRBJ1-6; 9 positions match TRBD1. The CDR3 runs to 13 residues. Germline loops: CDR1 LNHDA, CDR2 SQIVND (reference sequence). Germline trimming cut 8 bases from V and 7 bases from J; bases unmatched to any gene: 3. CDR3 sequence reads: CASGDRANSPLHF. The CDR3 region has the DNA TGTGCCAGTGGGGACAGGGCGAATTCACCCCTCCACTTT.

This clonotype has more than one count but fewer than ten. The rearrangement joins TRBV7-3 to TRBJ2-5; 7 bases match TRBD1. This CDR3 is 15 amino acids long. Germline assignment: CDR1 SGHTA and CDR2 FQGTGA. The V segment lost 0 bases and the J segment 12 bases; nucleotides outside the gene matches: 13. The CDR3 coding sequence is TGTGCCAGCAGCTTAACGATGACAGGGCCCTCACAGAAGTACTTC. Translation gives CASSLTMTGPSQKYF.

The chain carries TRBV11-2 and TRBJ2-1, with 7 bases matching TRBD2. This CDR3 comprises 16 residues. Trimming removed 10 bases from V and 4 bases from J; junction bases left unmatched: 16. Germline-derived CDR1 and CDR2 are SGHAT and FQNNGV. CDR3 amino acids: CATRSTGGSQYNEQFF. CDR3 coding DNA: TGTGCCACCAGATCAACGGGCGGGAGCCAATACAATGAGCAGTTCTTC.

The J gene is TRBJ2-7, the V gene TRBV3-1; 8 bases line up with TRBD2. Losses at the gene ends were 6 bases for V and 2 bases for J; bases not matched to a gene: 9. This CDR3 region has 15 residues. CDR1 is LGHDT and CDR2 is YNNKEL in the germline V gene (reference sequence). The CDR3 nucleotides are TGTGCCAGCAGAGACCCAGGGACTAGGGCCTACGAGCAGTACTTC. This encodes CASRDPGTRAYEQYF.

This clonotype showed up many times. The chain employs TRBV24-1 and TRBJ2-2; 8 bases are shared with TRBD1. From germline, CDR1 is KGHDR and CDR2 SFDVKD. The CDR3 covers 15 residues. V dropped 3 bases and J dropped 6; count of bases not matched to a gene: 5. CDR3: CATSDRGQGSGELFF. CDR3 coding DNA: TGTGCCACCAGTGATAGAGGACAGGGCTCCGGGGAGCTGTTTTTT.

The sample holds many counts of this clonotype. The chain carries TRBV20-1 and TRBJ1-2, with 8 nucleotides matching TRBD1. The CDR3 loop spans 12 amino acids. Trimming took 3 bases from V and 6 from J; bases not matched to a gene: 3. Germline V gene sequence: CDR1 DFQATT, CDR2 SNEGSKA (reference sequence). CDR3 sequence: CSASDRGDGYTF. The CDR3 nucleotides are TGCAGTGCTAGCGACAGGGGCGATGGCTACACCTTC.

This clonotype was observed many times. This chain joins TRBV7-9 and TRBJ1-5; no clear D. Germline CDR1 and CDR2: SEHNR and FQNEAQ (reference sequence). The CDR3 has 13 amino acids. V dropped 2 bases and J dropped 5 bases, with 7 bases sitting between them. The CDR3 DNA is TGTGCCAGCAGCTTAAGAGAATATCAGCCCCAGCATTTT. Its protein product is CASSLREYQPQHF. Variable domain in full (rest from reference TRBV7-9 and TRBJ1-5): DTGVSQNPRHKITKRGQNVTFRCDPISEHNRLYWYRQTLGQGPEFLTYFQNEAQLEKSRLLSDRFSAERPKGSFSTLEIQRTEQGDSAMYLCASSLREYQPQHFGDGTRLSIL.

The chain has TRBV10-3 and TRBJ2-7; no definite D call. Deletions cut 10 bases from V and 2 bases from J, with 12 bases between. Per the germline V gene, CDR1 is ENHRY and CDR2 is SYGVKD. The CDR3 runs 12 residues. The chain's CDR3 is CATTNIPYEQYF. CDR3 nucleotide sequence: TGTGCCACAACAAACATACCCTACGAGCAGTACTTC.

To note about this clonotype: At one boundary the junction diverges from the germline segment, which might be a read error. This chain joins TRBV7-9 and TRBJ2-7, with D hard to call. The germline CDR1 and CDR2 sequences are SEHNR and FQNEAQ (reference sequence). The CDR3 consists of 15 residues. The DNA of the CDR3 is TGCGCCAGCAGCCAGGTGGCCAACGAAAACTACGAGCAGTACTTC. This gives the protein CASSQVANENYEQYF. Full variable domain (missing parts from reference TRBV7-9 and TRBJ2-7): DTGVSQNPRHKITKRGQNVTFRCDPISEHNRLYWYRQTLGQGPEFLTYFQNEAQLEKSRLLSDRFSAERPKGSFSTLEIQRTEQGDSAMYLCASSQVANENYEQYFGPGTRLTVT.

There are a few counts of this clonotype. CDR3 loop: CAISEGTGVYGYTF. The CDR3 DNA is TGTGCCATCAGTGAGGGGACAGGGGTCTATGGCTACACCTTC. J is TRBJ1-2 and V is TRBV10-3; 10 bases agree with TRBD1. In germline, CDR1 is ENHRY, CDR2 SYGVKD. The trim removed 2 bases at V and 4 bases at J, leaving 1 base unmatched. The CDR3 has 14 residues.

There are many counts of this clonotype. In nucleotides, the CDR3 is TGTGCCACCAGTGACCCTACAGGGCCCCAAGAGACCCAGTACTTC. As protein: CATSDPTGPQETQYF. The rearrangement uses TRBV24-1 and TRBJ2-5; D may be TRBD1 (6 bases). Trimming removed 4 bases from V and 1 base from J, with 12 bases in between. This CDR3 region has 15 residues. The germline V gene encodes CDR1 KGHDR and CDR2 SFDVKD.

Details on this clonotype: The junction departs from germline at one end; a sequencing error may be responsible. The rearrangement uses TRBV7-2 and TRBJ2-1; D unclear. The CDR3 has 13 amino acids. Germline assignment: CDR1 SGHTA and CDR2 FQGNSA. The CDR3 region is CASSLGSYNEQSF. CDR3 DNA: TGTGCCAGCAGCTTGGGCTCCTACAATGAGCAGTCCTTC.

The chain has TRBV20-1 and TRBJ1-1, with TRBD1 matching over 9 bases. Germline V gives CDR1 DFQATT, CDR2 SNEGSKA (reference sequence). The CDR3 length is 15 residues. The junction had 4 bases not matched to a gene; V was cut back by 1 base and J by 1 base. The CDR3 sequence is CSARGLGQGNTEAFF. In DNA, the CDR3 is TGCAGTGCTAGAGGCCTGGGACAGGGGAACACTGAAGCTTTCTTT.

Comment on this clonotype: One base away lies a much larger clone, so this may be a sequencing read error. This chain uses TRBV20-1 with TRBJ2-3; 13 bases are a match to TRBD2. Germline V lookup: CDR1 DFQATT, CDR2 SNEGSKA (reference sequence). The CDR3 length is 15 residues. In DNA form, the CDR3 reads TGCAGTGCTTCCCGACTAGCGGGAGGCTCTGATATGCAGTATTTT. It translates to CSASRLAGGSDMQYF.